This T cell receptor beta chain was identified in a study of cytomegalovirus exposure and HLA in healthy donors. General observations from the study: Presence/absence analyses took donor sequencing depth as roughly uniform. Across HLA loci, a later analysis found differing TCR association rates, with DRB1 most and HLA-C fewest. In a later analysis, at a false discovery rate of 0.05, approximately 16,000 TCR beta sequences matched HLA alleles.

Vbeta (60) and Jbeta (13) primers were used in the PCR. In the original processing: Tens of millions of unique TCR beta chains, around 11 million of them shared, were counted by a later analysis. Only in-frame clones appear in the TCRdb table, and some are missing; sequencing was by immunoSEQ multiplex PCR. Clone size and the V and J calls come from that table; the DNA yielded D and trimming. The profile shows 250,000 to 350,000 clones, around 86% of them singletons. Details on this clone: The antigen remains undetermined.

Specimen: PBMCs. This clonotype was sampled from a man aged 40-55 years in good health and CMV-seropositive.

The CDR3 sequence: CASSLGGRAYEQYF. The DNA for the CDR3 is TGTGCCAGCAGCTTGGGCGGGAGGGCCTACGAGCAGTACTTC. The V call is TRBV5-6, the J call TRBJ2-7, with 9 bases matching TRBD2. Germline-derived CDR1 and CDR2 are SGHDT and YYEEEE. This CDR3 has 14 amino acids. The ends lost 0 bases at V and 2 bases at J; junction bases unmatched: 0.